The 11 T cell receptor beta chains given below trace back to one sample, sequenced in a study of shared clonotypes between healthy human individuals. The method was immunoSEQ multiplex PCR; TCRdb's version includes in-frame clones alone and lacks a portion of them. The table lists a few hundred thousand clones, over 95% of them singletons. CD45RO-negative, CCR7-selected cells formed the naive CD8 fraction, which excluded terminally differentiated effector memory CD45RA+ cells. Sequencing was performed on naive CD8+ T cells sorted from blood. These receptors were obtained from a woman in her 30s in good health.

V is TRBV5-4 and J is TRBJ1-1, with a weak D call TRBD1 (6 bases). The CDR3 is made up of 13 amino acids. The V gene lost 2 bases and the J gene lost 3 bases, with 8 bases spanning the gap. Germline lookup yields CDR1 SGHNT and CDR2 YYREEE (reference sequence). In DNA form, the CDR3 reads TGTGCCAGCAGCTTTACAGGGTACACTGAAGCTTTCTTT. Translating it yields CASSFTGYTEAFF.

The rearrangement links TRBV2 to TRBJ2-3; unclear D gene. Germline V gives CDR1 SNHLY, CDR2 FYNNEI. This CDR3 has 13 amino acids. Trimming cost V 3 bases and J 2 bases, with 6 bases left between them. The CDR3 coding sequence is TGTGCCAGCAGTGACAGCACCACAGATACGCAGTATTTT. Its protein product is CASSDSTTDTQYF. The full variable domain, completed using reference TRBV2 and TRBJ2-3, is EPEVTQTPSHQVTQMGQEVILRCVPISNHLYFYWYRQILGQKVEFLVSFYNNEISEKSEIFDDQFSVERPDGSNFTLKIRSTKLEDSAMYFCASSDSTTDTQYFGPGTRLTVL.

The CDR3 nucleotides read TGTGCCAGCAGCTTAGAGGCCCGGGACGCCCTGAAGGGCTACACCTTC. This gives the protein CASSLEARDALKGYTF. The J gene is TRBJ1-2, the V gene TRBV11-2, with D possibly TRBD1 on 5 matching bases. The germline CDR1 and CDR2 sequences are SGHAT and FQNNGV. The CDR3 runs to 16 residues. V was trimmed by 0 bases and J by 8 bases, leaving 19 bases between them.

V is TRBV28 and J is TRBJ1-1, with 7 bases aligning to TRBD1. The CDR3 runs 17 residues. Per the germline V gene, CDR1 is MDHEN and CDR2 is SYDVKM. The V gene end was trimmed by 1 base and the J gene end by 6 bases; junction bases not matched to a gene: 14. In DNA, the CDR3 is TGTGCCAGCAGTTTATTTGGTATCGGAAGGGGGCTCGCTGAAGCTTTCTTT. Protein product: CASSLFGIGRGLAEAFF.

The chain couples TRBV28 to TRBJ2-7; D remains unclear. V was clipped by 7 bases and J by 3 bases, with 16 bases between them. Germline loops: CDR1 MDHEN, CDR2 SYDVKM. The CDR3 extends over 14 amino acids. CDR3 sequence: CASNRVLGSYEQYF. The CDR3 bases are TGTGCCAGCAATCGGGTCCTAGGAAGCTACGAGCAGTACTTC.

The rearrangement joins TRBV10-3 to TRBJ2-7; 8 nucleotides agree with TRBD2. This CDR3 is built from 14 residues. Germline CDR1 and CDR2: ENHRY and SYGVKD. The V gene end was trimmed by 2 bases and the J gene end by 2 bases; junction bases not matched to a gene: 2. As DNA, the CDR3 is TGTGCCATCAGTGAGGGTAGCGGGGCCTACGAGCAGTACTTC. This translates into CAISEGSGAYEQYF.

The CDR3, as DNA: TGTGCCAGCAGCTTATACGCGGGAGATTTTAATGAGCAGTTCTTC. This codes for CASSLYAGDFNEQFF. The chain combines TRBV7-8 with TRBJ2-1; TRBD2 aligns across 7 bases. This CDR3 has 15 residues. V dropped 2 bases and J dropped 7; count of bases not matched to a gene: 8. Germline assignment: CDR1 SGHVS and CDR2 FQNEAQ.

Worth noting for this clone: This CDR3 is also generated by other DNA sequences in the sample. CDR3 nucleotide sequence: TGTGCCAGCAGCTTCCGGACAGGGTGGGTTTCACCCCTCCACTTT. This encodes CASSFRTGWVSPLHF. The chain carries TRBV7-2 and TRBJ1-6, with 8 bases fitting TRBD1. CDR1 is SGHTA and CDR2 is FQGNSA in the germline V gene. This CDR3 contains 15 residues. V was clipped by 3 bases and J by 9 bases; unmatched bases: 7.

The chain couples TRBV7-8 to TRBJ2-1; 14 bases map to TRBD2. CDR3 length equals 15 residues. From germline, CDR1 is SGHVS and CDR2 FQNEAQ. With 5 bases clipped from V and 9 bases from J, the junction kept 6 bases outside the gene matches. CDR3 sequence: CASSRAGLAGVEQFF. The CDR3 DNA is TGTGCCAGCAGCAGAGCGGGACTAGCGGGAGTTGAGCAGTTCTTC.

The rearrangement uses TRBV13 and TRBJ1-1, with D possibly TRBD1 on 5 matching bases. CDR1 and CDR2 from the germline V gene are PRHDT and FYEKMQ (reference sequence). CDR3 length: 14 amino acids. Trimming removed 5 bases from V and 5 bases from J, with 15 bases in between. CDR3 loop: CASSQGRGRTEAFF. CDR3 DNA sequence: TGTGCCAGCAGCCAGGGACGGGGAAGGACTGAAGCTTTCTTT.

This clone came up once. Its ends do not fully match the called genes, so a read error is possible. J is TRBJ1-1 and V is TRBV11-3, with D perhaps matching TRBD1 (6 bases). The CDR3 spans 11 residues. Germline assignment: CDR1 SGHNT and CDR2 YENEEA. The CDR3 loop is CASSLDPTGPF. The CDR3 DNA reads TGTGCCAGCAGCTTAGACCCGACAGGCCCATTT.